This is a list of T cell receptor beta chains from one sample in a study of blood T cell repertoires in COVID-19. TCRdb's table, derived via immunoSEQ multiplex PCR, lists solely in-frame clones and lacks some. The table records about 220,000 clones, roughly 76% of them present only once. Material: peripheral blood. The receptors shown here come from a human donor in a cohort sampled during active COVID-19. The CDR3 runs from the conserved cysteine through the conserved F or W.

TRBV7-9,TRBJ2-3,CASSLGTVRTDTQYF
TRBV4-3,TRBJ2-2,CASSQVAGGYAGELFF
TRBV28,TRBJ1-4,CASRKQGLSEKLFF
TRBV6-2/TRBV6-3,TRBJ2-1,CASSYTIGGARLAGTYNEQFF
TRBV7-9,TRBJ2-7,CASSLSQGAYEQYF
TRBV5-1,TRBJ2-5,CASSGGTIQETQYF
TRBV3-1/TRBV3-2,TRBJ2-3,CASSQDIRAADTQYF
TRBV4-2,TRBJ2-2,CASSPTTRNTGELFF
TRBV11-1,TRBJ1-3,CASSAQGFAGNTIYF
TRBV5-1,TRBJ1-5,CASSPGRGGSNQPQHF
TRBV7-9,TRBJ2-3,CASTATGTDTQYF
TRBV11-3,TRBJ2-3,CASSAQQGTDTQYF
TRBV7-9,TRBJ1-2,CASSSQGNYGYTF
TRBV5-1,TRBJ1-2,CASSGDRSRYGYTF
TRBV4-3,TRBJ1-1,CASSQVWGRETEAFF
TRBV10-3,TRBJ2-1,CAIRGSGYYNEQFF
TRBV9,TRBJ2-3,CASSVGTSGRAADTQYF
TRBV4-1,TRBJ1-1,CASSREGGHTEAFF
TRBV30,TRBJ1-3,CAWRPGGGNTIYF
TRBV5-1,TRBJ2-5,CASSLGGMETQYF
TRBV6-5,TRBJ2-7,CASTRGGGPHEQYF
TRBV9,TRBJ2-5,CASSVARAEPQETQYF
TRBV7-2,TRBJ2-2,CASSSRSLTGELFF